This TCR beta chain was profiled in a study of early T cells in non-severe SARS-CoV-2 infection (dated by TCRdb to about 2021). About the full investigation: Because TCR sequencing relied on bulk RNA taken from unsorted whole blood, pairing of alpha and beta chains was not possible. Beyond this particular receptor, the publication reports: VDJdb matching was skewed toward anti-spike CD8 responses and likely underestimated virus-specific expansions, missing private and CD4 specificities.

Receptors were amplified or captured by 5' RACE. The instrument given in TCRdb is NextSeq 500. The TCR library protocol attached unique molecular identifiers to individual cDNA molecules to correct for sequencing error and PCR bias. Sequencing covered both TCR alpha and beta chains, and within each sample the abundances of alpha and beta sequences were tightly co-correlated. The authors' pipeline ran thus. Decombinator V4 was used to annotate TCR sequences for V gene, J gene and CDR3. TCRs were defined as expanded if a significant change between any two time points was detected under a Poisson model with p below 0.0001. Abundances of TCRs were expressed as counts per million after normalisation to the total number of TCRs sequenced in each sample. TRAV1-2 paired with TRAJ12, TRAJ20 or TRAJ33 defined MAIT TCRs, while TRAV10 paired with TRAJ18 defined iNKT TCRs. A search of VDJdb, accessed on 1 November 2021, was run for TCRs annotated to CMV, EBV and SARS-CoV-2, with TCRs annotated for multiple antigens excluded. In TCRdb, the public reads were trimmed at Q25 with fastp and aligned with MiXCR, with productive beta chains retained. Rows are combined by CDR3 protein, so each entry shows the most common genes and DNA. TCRdb's processing, not the study's, gives the V and J calls here. This sample holds just under 85,000 distinct CDR3 sequences; more than 9% were observed only once. About 8.2% of the sample rests with the top ten.

This was a case-control study nested in a cohort of healthcare workers in London, UK, who had nasopharyngeal swab PCR tests and blood samples taken every week. Healthcare workers were enrolled in the week of the UK lockdown, from 23 to 31 March 2020, and were followed every week for up to roughly 15 weeks. The CDR1 and CDR2 encoded by the germline V gene are SGHTA and FQGNSA. From the cysteine through the phenylalanine, the CDR3 covers 17 amino acids. The DNA shown is the 51-base CDR3, in frame from base 1. Trimming removed 1 base from V and 5 bases from J, leaving 15 bases between the germline ends. About this clonotype: The target of this receptor is not known. Base-call qualities are not available, and no considerably larger clone is one nucleotide away.

The sequence joins TRBV7-2 to TRBJ1-6, with the D gene too uncertain to name. This sequence originates from an adult who was a healthcare worker with PCR-confirmed SARS-CoV-2 infection or an uninfected control (not recorded which). The input for sequencing was whole blood, taken at baseline. CDR3 protein: CASSLVAGRNHNSPLHF. The base sequence is TGTGCCAGCAGCTTAGTAGCCGGGCGAAATCATAATTCACCCCTCCACTTT.